This TCR beta chain was documented in a study of GPR56 and killer-like receptors on CD4 memory cells (dated 2019 in TCRdb). General notes on the study: According to the study's proposal, human CD4+ memory T-cell differentiation and cytokine production potential are marked by the progressive acquisition of KLRB1, KLRG1, GPR56 and then KLRF1. The study described its healthy blood donors as age-matched to the liver disease patients, who had a median age of about 64 years.

Reading from cysteine to phenylalanine, the CDR3 counts 14 amino acids. No coding sequence is recorded. In the germline V gene, CDR1 corresponds to SGHDN and CDR2 to FVKESK. The run used an Illumina HiSeq 2500. The recombined TCRbeta locus was amplified by a previously published PCR protocol to build sequencing libraries. The authors' analysis ran thus. Any read whose average quality score fell below 30 was discarded, and IMSEQ was used to process the reads that remained. Each clonotype was defined by the combination of Vbeta gene, Jbeta gene and CDR3 amino acid sequence. The Morisita-Horn index, computed on the top 100 expanded clones, was used to measure repertoire overlap between populations. Renyi diversity profiles, calculated on the top 100 expanded clones, were used to assess clonal diversity. Each entry corresponds to one CDR3 protein sequence from reads that TCRdb reprocessed, and DNA is not given. TCRdb, not the authors, supplied the V and J calls. This sample's table has entries for approximately 2,500 distinct CDR3 sequences. The top ten clones comprise roughly 3.9% of the sample.

Prior to TCRbeta sequencing, five KLR/GPR56-defined CD4+ populations were enriched by fluorescence-activated cell sorting. To test whether memory differentiation follows a linear pathway, the researchers sequenced TCRbeta repertoires from five CD4+ T-cell subsets, each defined by expression of KLRB1, KLRG1, GPR56 and KLRF1. TCR-sequenced cells came from peripheral blood of healthy control individuals, reported as five donors in the TCRbeta analysis figure. Heparinized peripheral blood was collected, and every sample was processed within one hour of being retrieved. Blood was diluted 1:2 in PBS, and peripheral blood mononuclear cells were then isolated from the diluted blood at room temperature by Biocoll density gradient centrifugation. Before flow sorting, CD4+ T cells were enriched from freshly isolated PBMCs by magnetic sorting with anti-CD4 MicroBeads. A BD FACSAria II was used to sort CD4+ T cells, enriched from the PBMCs of healthy donors, according to marker expression. Surface staining used anti-KLRB1 clone 191B8, anti-KLRF1 clone 4A4.D10 and anti-KLRG1 clone REA261 antibodies from Miltenyi Biotec.

On the study overall, not on this receptor specifically: Rather than covering full repertoires, the diversity and similarity analyses were limited to the 100 most expanded clones in each population. TCR repertoire overlap was especially strong between late populations 4 and 5, and population 3 also partly overlapped. Low clonal frequency was observed in the marker-negative population, and a progressive increase in clonal frequency, with a corresponding decrease in TCRbeta diversity, was observed along the proposed pathway. Clones dominating late populations 4 and 5 were also found in early populations 1 and 2, which the authors took as evidence for linear differentiation.

Remarks on this clonotype: What this receptor recognizes is not known.

Recombination connected TRBV14 to TRBJ2-3; TCRdb designates TRBD1, a call that cannot be tested without DNA. The TCR originated in a human donor in good health. Sequenced sample: memory CD4+ T cells from blood. The CDR3 loop reads CASSQALGGAEQYF.